The source of this TCR beta chain is a study of human T cells and chemical hapten exposure (dated by TCRdb to the early 2020s). About the study as a whole: For sensitization, 2% DPC in acetone was applied to a roughly 2 cm by roughly 2 cm area of upper inner arm skin. Throughout the roughly 24-week study period, patients were also given weekly therapeutic DPC doses on the scalp. Patch testing was done on the upper back using Finn chambers containing 0.01% DPC, and results were scored after 6 days according to International Contact Dermatitis Research Group standards. Most of the patients in the cohort were female, and the cohort covered alopecia areata with under or over 50% scalp involvement, alopecia totalis and alopecia universalis. The libraries were sequenced as a pool, and the TCR yield per sample differed mostly because of small variations in library volumes within the pool. Peripheral blood TCR repertoire changes were tracked in vivo in alopecia patients during primary and secondary sensitization to the hapten diphenylcyclopropenone (DPC). Patient blood was sampled pre-sensitization (week 0) and at 2, 6 and about 24 weeks after DPC sensitization. For TCR sequencing, blood came from 25 to 35 alopecia patients at anywhere from one to four time points (pre-sensitization, 2, 6 and 24 weeks).

This clonotype was detected ten times or more. It lacks a known antigen. No clone much larger than this one lies a single base away; base qualities are absent. Per the publication, the time point label means: pre-sensitization, week 0. The treatment or condition label corresponds to: therapeutic diphenylcyclopropenone sensitization with weekly scalp DPC. At each patch-test visit, blood was drawn before the patch test was applied. To be eligible, patients had to be aged 18 to 70, diagnosed with alopecia and judged suitable for DPC therapy, while pregnant patients were excluded. Total RNA was extracted from unfractionated whole blood collected in Tempus Blood RNA tubes. Summary of the overall study and its limitations: Repeated subsampling changed both the strength of the expansion versus patch-test correlation and the threshold at which the correlation became significant. Alopecia, a presumed autoimmune disease, was present in all patients, so the immune response of the patients might differ from that of healthy individuals. Expanded TCRs formed significantly more large CDR3 similarity clusters than pre-sensitization or healthy control sets, consistent with antigen-driven responses. DPC sensitization did not change how many TCRs were above 1 in 1000 frequency, and no evidence was found of alterations in global repertoire structure. Patch test score correlated positively with the number of PT1 expanded TCRs, reaching significance at thresholds 8, 16 and 32 but not at 4.

The germline ends are 13 bases apart after V is trimmed by 5 bases and J by 8 bases. Reading from cysteine to phenylalanine, the CDR3 counts 13 amino acids. Just CDR3 DNA is preserved here, 39 bases in frame from base 1. Based on the germline V gene, the CDR1 and CDR2 sequences are MNHEY and SVGAGI. Receptors were amplified or captured by RACE. The reads were generated on a NextSeq 500. During library preparation, unique molecular identifiers were attached to individual cDNA molecules so that TCRs could be counted quantitatively and reproducibly. From each blood RNA sample, both TCR alpha and TCR beta chains were sequenced. The authors processed their data as follows. The median number of TCRs per sample was some 100,000, ranging from about 20,000 to 750,000. V, J and CDR3 annotation of the TCR reads was carried out using the Decombinator software suite. Every sample was subsampled to the same number of TCRs (28,000) for the PS versus PT1 abundance plots. Expanded TCRs were defined as absent before sensitization and observed at least eight times at the 2-week time point. Clones were called with MiXCR by TCRdb after fastp trimmed the public reads at Q25, and only in-frame beta chains were retained. Every CDR3 protein is listed once, alongside the most common genes and DNA of its rows. V and J calls and clone size were set by TCRdb, not the authors. This sample lists under 300,000 distinct CDR3 sequences; 8.6% were detected once. The ten largest clones represent around 2.5% of the sample.

The receptor was derived from a woman aged 40 to 49 with alopecia areata. Some clones in this sample may be carry-over from other donors' samples. The sample here was whole blood, taken in connection with sensitization to the hapten diphenylcyclopropenone (DPC). Recombination connected TRBV6-5 to TRBJ2-1; the D gene cannot be resolved reliably. DNA sequence: TGTGCCAGCAGTCCCCTAAGTAGGTATGAGCAGTTCTTC. Translation gives CASSPLSRYEQFF.